The present T cell receptor (beta chain) was sequenced within a study of cytomegalovirus exposure and HLA in healthy donors. Background on the study: Prior work identified more than 90 million unique TCR beta sequences in approximately 180 million T cells. HLA-typed donors were the source of around 85 million unique TCRs held in an early data release.

The CDR3 covers 15 residues. Per germline, CDR1 MNHEY and CDR2 SVGAGI. The V and J ends lost 0 bases and 2 bases respectively, with 11 bases between them. PCR amplification relied on 60 Vbeta primers (plus 13 Jbeta primers). TCRdb's copy holds only in-frame clones and misses some; the assay was immunoSEQ multiplex PCR. The table lists some 150,000 clones, roughly 80% of them singletons, with about 4.1% in the top ten. As regards this clone: Its antigen is unidentified.

At the time of sampling, donors were nominally healthy, though unrecorded immune exposures were likely. Overall study results and limits: The study put 150 to 200 TCR beta chains on its list as cytomegalovirus-associated.

This receptor was obtained from a woman aged 40 to 49 in good health and CMV-seropositive. The J gene is TRBJ2-7, the V gene TRBV6-5; D call uncertain. Sequenced: PBMCs. CDR3 residues: CASSYSDPGAYEQYF. CDR3 DNA sequence: TGTGCCAGCAGTTACTCGGATCCAGGCGCCTACGAGCAGTACTTC.